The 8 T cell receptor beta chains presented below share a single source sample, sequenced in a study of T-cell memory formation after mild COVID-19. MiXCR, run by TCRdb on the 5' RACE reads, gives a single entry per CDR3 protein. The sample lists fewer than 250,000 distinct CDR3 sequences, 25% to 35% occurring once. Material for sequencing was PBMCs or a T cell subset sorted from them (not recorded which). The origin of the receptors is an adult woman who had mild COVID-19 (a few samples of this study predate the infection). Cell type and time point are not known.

In nucleotides, the CDR3 is TGTGCCAGTCAAGGTCGGACAGGCCAAGAATGGGCTTTCTTT. Translation: CASQGRTGQEWAFF. This chain links TRBV28 with TRBJ1-1; 7 bases line up with TRBD1. The CDR3 has 14 amino acids. Germline V CDR1 and CDR2: MDHEN, SYDVKM. The V and J ends lost 9 bases and 11 bases, in that order; junction bases with no gene match: 18.

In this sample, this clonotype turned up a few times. The CDR3 sequence is CASSFGPRQGSGSPLHF. DNA for the CDR3: TGCGCCAGCAGCTTTGGGCCCAGGCAGGGATCAGGTTCACCCCTCCACTTT. The chain combines TRBV5-1 with TRBJ1-6; D is perhaps TRBD1 (5 bases). Per the germline V gene, CDR1 is SGHRS and CDR2 is YFSETQ. CDR3 length: 17 residues. V lost 2 bases and J lost 9, with 21 bases in between.

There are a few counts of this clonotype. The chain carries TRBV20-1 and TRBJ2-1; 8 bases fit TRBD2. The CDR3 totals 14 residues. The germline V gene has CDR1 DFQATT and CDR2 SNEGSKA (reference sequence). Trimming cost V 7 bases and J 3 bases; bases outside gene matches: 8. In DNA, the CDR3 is TGCAGTGGTAGCGCGGGGGGTAACTACAATGAGCAGTTCTTC. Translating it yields CSGSAGGNYNEQFF.

This CDR3 is CASSLNGFTNYGYTF. CDR3 DNA sequence: TGTGCCAGCAGCTTAAACGGCTTCACTAACTATGGCTACACCTTC. This sequence joins TRBV7-3 and TRBJ1-2; D ambiguous. CDR3 length: 15 residues. Germline CDR1 reads SGHTA; CDR2 reads FQGTGA. V lost 1 base and J lost 0, with 9 bases in between.

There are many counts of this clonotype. The CDR3 protein is CSAKTGIIETQYF. The CDR3 bases are TGCAGTGCAAAAACAGGGATCATCGAGACCCAGTACTTC. The chain uses TRBV20-1 and TRBJ2-5, with D tentatively TRBD1 (6 bases). Germline-derived CDR1 and CDR2 are DFQATT and SNEGSKA (reference sequence). V gave up 6 bases and J gave up 5 bases, with 16 bases separating them. The CDR3 loop spans 13 amino acids.

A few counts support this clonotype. CDR3 sequence: CASSLAGTSGSSSYNEQFF. In nucleotides, the CDR3 is TGTGCCAGCAGCTTGGCCGGGACTAGCGGGAGTTCCTCCTACAATGAGCAGTTCTTC. The V gene is TRBV7-3, the J gene TRBJ2-1; 14 positions match TRBD2. The ends lost 3 bases at V and 0 bases at J; junction bases unmatched: 7. The germline V gene encodes CDR1 SGHTA and CDR2 FQGTGA. The length of the CDR3 is 19 residues.

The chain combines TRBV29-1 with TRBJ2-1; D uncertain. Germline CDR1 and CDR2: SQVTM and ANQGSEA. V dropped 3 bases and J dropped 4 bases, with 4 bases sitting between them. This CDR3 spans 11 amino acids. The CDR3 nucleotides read TGCAGCGTTGATTTTTACAATGAGCAGTTCTTC. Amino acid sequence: CSVDFYNEQFF.

The CDR3 is CSASTGSYEQYF. The CDR3 DNA reads TGCAGCGCTTCGACAGGTTCCTACGAGCAGTACTTC. This chain joins TRBV29-1 and TRBJ2-7; maybe TRBD1 (6 bases). The CDR3 consists of 12 residues. From germline, CDR1 is SQVTM and CDR2 ANQGSEA. V was cut by 7 bases and J by 1 base, with 11 bases left in between.